These 21 T cell receptor beta chains were all obtained from the same sample, sequenced in a study of shared clonotypes between healthy human individuals. Libraries were prepared by immunoSEQ multiplex PCR; TCRdb keeps only in-frame clonotypes and omits some of them. The sample records over 2 million clones, around 95% being singletons. The specimen sequenced was naive CD4+ T cells sorted from blood. Subset meaning: CD45RA+ positively selected. Receptors were obtained from a man younger than 35 in good health.

V usage is TRBV5-6 and J usage is TRBJ1-1; D is unresolved. The V gene's germline CDR1 is SGHDT and CDR2 YYEEEE. The ends were cut back, 1 base at V and 6 bases at J, with 22 bases in the middle. The CDR3 is made up of 17 amino acids. As DNA, the CDR3 is TGTGCCAGCAGCTTGCTAATGGGTGCCGGCAAGACGGCTGAAGCTTTCTTT. Its translation is CASSLLMGAGKTAEAFF.

J is TRBJ1-4 and V is TRBV10-3, with D maybe TRBD1 (5 bases). Germline lookup yields CDR1 ENHRY and CDR2 SYGVKD. Trimming left V 10 bases short and J 0 bases short, with 12 bases between. This CDR3 contains 14 residues. The CDR3 is CATRTGTTNEKLFF. The CDR3 DNA sequence: TGTGCCACCCGCACAGGAACAACTAATGAAAAACTGTTTTTT.

As for this clone: The same CDR3 arises from other DNA sequences in this sample as well. The chain carries TRBV19 and TRBJ1-3; TRBD1 is a possible D gene (5 bases). The V gene lost 3 bases and the J gene lost 0 bases, with 6 bases spanning the gap. Germline CDR1 LNHDA, CDR2 SQIVND (reference sequence). The CDR3 has 14 amino acids. This chain's CDR3 is CASSIGTSGNTIYF. CDR3 DNA: TGTGCCAGTAGTATCGGGACCTCTGGAAACACCATATATTTT. The variable domain in full, completed from reference TRBV19 and TRBJ1-3, reads DGGITQSPKYLFRKEGQNVTLSCEQNLNHDAMYWYRQDPGQGLRLIYYSQIVNDFQKGDIAEGYSVSREKKESFPLTVTSAQKNPTAFYLCASSIGTSGNTIYFGEGSWLTVV.

The rearrangement uses TRBV29-1 and TRBJ2-3, with D perhaps TRBD1 (5 bases). The germline V gene has CDR1 SQVTM and CDR2 ANQGSEA. This CDR3 region has 16 residues. Trimming took 3 bases from V and 1 from J, leaving 17 bases between them. CDR3 protein: CSVDPMQGRGTDTQYF. CDR3 bases: TGCAGCGTTGACCCCATGCAGGGAAGGGGCACAGATACGCAGTATTTT.

The rearrangement uses TRBV19 and TRBJ1-2; TRBD1 matches 7 bases. Per the germline V gene, CDR1 is LNHDA and CDR2 is SQIVND (reference sequence). The CDR3 spans 14 residues. With 5 bases clipped from V and 4 bases from J, the junction kept 7 bases outside the gene matches. The DNA of the CDR3 is TGTGCCAGTAGTGTCGGGACAGCACCCTATGGCTACACCTTC. This encodes CASSVGTAPYGYTF.

In regard to this clone: This sequence may be a read error, since a much larger clone differs from it by one base. This sequence joins TRBV4-2 and TRBJ2-2; D not certain. Per the germline V gene, CDR1 is LGHNA and CDR2 is YNFKEQ. The CDR3 consists of 13 residues. The ends were cut back, 1 base at V and 7 bases at J, with 7 bases in the middle. CDR3 in amino acids: CASSQGGHGELFF. The CDR3 DNA sequence: TGTGCCAGCAGCCAAGGGGGTCACGGGGAGCTGTTTTTT.

This chain links TRBV4-1 with TRBJ2-7; perhaps TRBD2 as D (5 bases). The germline CDR1 and CDR2 sequences are MGHRA and YSYEKL. Trimming stripped 5 bases from V and 3 bases from J, with 20 bases between. This CDR3 has 16 amino acids. The CDR3: CASSSSRGVGVYEQYF. The DNA for the CDR3 is TGCGCCAGCAGCTCAAGTCGGGGTGTCGGGGTCTACGAGCAGTACTTC.

The chain uses TRBV30 and TRBJ2-5; D might be TRBD2 (6 bases). The CDR3 has 13 residues. The V and J ends lost 0 bases and 7 bases respectively, with 12 bases between them. The germline V gene encodes CDR1 GTSNPN and CDR2 SVGIG (reference sequence). This CDR3 reads CAWSVGGDRTQYF. The CDR3 bases are TGTGCCTGGAGTGTAGGAGGGGACCGGACCCAGTACTTC.

The V and J genes are TRBV28 and TRBJ1-2; TRBD1 aligns across 7 bases. This CDR3 is 13 amino acids long. Germline assignment: CDR1 MDHEN and CDR2 SYDVKM. The V and J ends lost 5 bases and 4 bases, in that order; junction bases with no gene match: 4. CDR3 nucleotides: TGTGCCAGCAGTGGACAGGAGGCCTATGGCTACACCTTC. Amino acid sequence: CASSGQEAYGYTF.

The rearrangement links TRBV5-1 to TRBJ2-7, with 7 bases lining up with TRBD1. The CDR3 totals 15 residues. The junction had 5 bases not matched to a gene; V was cut back by 2 bases and J by 0 bases. The V gene's germline CDR1 is SGHRS and CDR2 YFSETQ. The CDR3 DNA is TGCGCCAGCAGCTTTCTGACAGGGCTCTCCTACGAGCAGTACTTC. Residues: CASSFLTGLSYEQYF.

The chain joins TRBV7-2 to TRBJ2-4; 7 bases agree with TRBD1. Trimming removed 5 bases from V and 0 bases from J; junction bases left unmatched: 7. The CDR3 contains 16 residues. CDR1 SGHTA and CDR2 FQGNSA come from the germline V gene. The CDR3, as DNA: TGTGCCAGCAGCCTGACAGGGCCGATAGCCAAAAACATTCAGTACTTC. This sequence encodes CASSLTGPIAKNIQYF.

In its sample, this clone was seen once. The rearrangement joins TRBV13 to TRBJ1-1, with D tentatively TRBD1 (6 bases). The CDR3 runs to 15 residues. V was shortened by 6 bases and J by 3 bases, with 17 bases between the two germline ends. Germline V lookup: CDR1 PRHDT, CDR2 FYEKMQ (reference sequence). The CDR3 spells CASREPDSRYTEAFF. CDR3 nucleotide sequence: TGTGCCAGCAGAGAGCCGGACAGCCGGTACACTGAAGCTTTCTTT. Full variable domain (remainder filled in from reference TRBV13 and TRBJ1-1): AAGVIQSPRHLIKEKRETATLKCYPIPRHDTVYWYQQGPGQDPQFLISFYEKMQSDKGSIPDRFSAQQFSDYHSELNMSSLELGDSALYFCASREPDSRYTEAFFGQGTRLTVV.

The rearrangement uses TRBV4-1 and TRBJ2-3; 10 nucleotides match TRBD1. The CDR3 is 14 amino acids. The ends lost 3 bases at V and 6 bases at J; junction bases unmatched: 3. Germline loops: CDR1 MGHRA, CDR2 YSYEKL. CDR3 in amino acids: CASSHPGQGDTQYF. In DNA, the CDR3 is TGCGCCAGCAGCCACCCGGGACAGGGGGATACGCAGTATTTT.

CDR3 loop: CASSESYTDTQYF. Here the CDR3 DNA reads TGCGCCAGCAGTGAGAGTTACACAGATACGCAGTATTTT. The chain uses TRBV10-1 and TRBJ2-3, with unresolved D. CDR3 length: 13 amino acids. Germline assignment: CDR1 WNHNN and CDR2 SYGVQD (reference sequence). V dropped 2 bases and J dropped 2 bases, with 5 bases sitting between them.

The J gene is TRBJ1-5, the V gene TRBV9; 8 bases line up with TRBD1. CDR1 and CDR2 (germline): SGDLS, YYNGEE. With 4 bases clipped from V and 7 bases from J, the junction kept 7 bases outside the gene matches. CDR3 length: 14 amino acids. CDR3 DNA sequence: TGTGCCAGCAGCCCGACAGGGGCTGACCAGCCCCAGCATTTT. Translated: CASSPTGADQPQHF.

The CDR3 DNA is TGTGCCAGCAGTCCGCGACAGGGACATCAGCCCCAGCATTTT. Protein sequence: CASSPRQGHQPQHF. The rearrangement uses TRBV28 and TRBJ1-5; 7 nucleotides match TRBD1. Trimming took 5 bases from V and 5 from J; bases not matched to a gene: 6. Germline assignment: CDR1 MDHEN and CDR2 SYDVKM. This CDR3 is 14 amino acids long. Looking up the rest from reference TRBV28 and TRBJ1-5 gives the full variable domain: DVKVTQSSRYLVKRTGEKVFLECVQDMDHENMFWYRQDPGLGLRLIYFSYDVKMKEKGDIPEGYSVSREKKERFSLILESASTNQTSMYLCASSPRQGHQPQHFGDGTRLSIL.

The chain carries TRBV7-9 and TRBJ2-7, with D perhaps TRBD1 or TRBD2 (5 bases each). The CDR3 runs 16 residues. Germline V CDR1 and CDR2: SEHNR, FQNEAQ (reference sequence). Trimming removed 0 bases at V and 0 bases at J, with 12 bases between. CDR3 amino acids: CASSLAGTASSYEQYF. The CDR3 region has the DNA TGTGCCAGCAGCTTAGCCGGGACGGCGAGCTCCTACGAGCAGTACTTC.

CDR3 residues: CASSLGAGGAGNTIYF. CDR3 in DNA: TGCGCCAGCAGCTTGGGAGCAGGGGGCGCCGGAAACACCATATATTTT. This sequence joins TRBV5-1 and TRBJ1-3; 8 bases are shared with TRBD1. Germline V gene sequence: CDR1 SGHRS, CDR2 YFSETQ. The CDR3 consists of 16 residues. Trimming took 0 bases from V and 4 from J; bases not matched to a gene: 6.

J is TRBJ2-4 and V is TRBV30; D is ambiguous. V was shortened by 0 bases and J by 9 bases, with 9 bases between the two germline ends. The CDR3 has 12 amino acids. Germline-derived CDR1 and CDR2 are GTSNPN and SVGIG (reference sequence). The CDR3 nucleotides read TGTGCCTGGAGTGTCTCAGAGAGCATTCAGTACTTC. Protein product: CAWSVSESIQYF.

The chain combines TRBV5-1 with TRBJ2-1; D is uncertain. The CDR3 contains 13 residues. The germline gives CDR1 SGHRS, CDR2 YFSETQ. Deletions cut 2 bases from V and 5 bases from J, with 8 bases between. The CDR3 loop reads CASSFVGNNEQFF. CDR3 DNA: TGCGCCAGCAGCTTCGTTGGAAACAATGAGCAGTTCTTC.

The J gene is TRBJ2-2, the V gene TRBV25-1; maybe TRBD1 (6 bases). The V gene's germline CDR1 is MGHDK and CDR2 SYGVNS. There are 15 residues in the CDR3. V was clipped by 3 bases and J by 4 bases, with 12 bases between them. CDR3 DNA: TGTGCCAGCAGTGATCGGGACACCCCCACCGGGGAGCTGTTTTTT. It codes for CASSDRDTPTGELFF.